This record looks at one T cell receptor (beta chain) sequence and its context. The data originate from a study of blood T cell repertoires in COVID-19. About the research overall: COVID-19 samples, acute and convalescent, were from the United States, Italy and Spain. T cells, B-cell-depleted T cells, or PBMCs provided the cDNA or gDNA that served as material.

V was cut by 5 bases and J by 5 bases, with 15 bases left in between. Germline assignment: CDR1 MNHEY and CDR2 SMNVEV (reference sequence). The CDR3 is 14 residues long. Source study methods: By means of reference gene primer amplification, nucleated cell counts were estimated. Some clones are missing from TCRdb's copy, which holds only in-frame ones; the method was immunoSEQ multiplex PCR. V and J calls plus clone size are reproduced from that table; the DNA served to infer D and trimming. The top ten clones hold about 20% of a sample with approximately 210,000 clones, around four fifths of them seen once.

This clonotype was obtained from a man aged 25-40 years with active or convalescent COVID-19. Sequencing used peripheral blood. V gene TRBV27 combines with J gene TRBJ2-5, with a weak D call TRBD1 (6 bases). The CDR3 nucleotides are TGTGCCAGCAGTCCGGGACATTCATGGGAGACCCAGTACTTC. It encodes CASSPGHSWETQYF.